Presented here are 9 T cell receptor beta chains from one specimen sequenced in a study of cytomegalovirus exposure and HLA in healthy donors. Primers: 60 Vbeta forward and 13 Jbeta reverse. The data were produced by immunoSEQ multiplex PCR, yet TCRdb's version contains in-frame clones alone and is incomplete. The sample has 150,000 to 200,000 clones; 70% are singletons. The sequenced sample was PBMCs. The receptors originated from a young man in good health and CMV-seropositive.

CDR3 residues: CASSHQSTGELFF. Here the CDR3 DNA reads TGTGCCAGCAGCCATCAATCCACCGGGGAGCTGTTTTTT. This chain uses TRBV5-6 with TRBJ2-2; D is unclear. The CDR3 spans 13 residues. Germline CDR1 SGHDT, CDR2 YYEEEE. Trimming cost V 4 bases and J 4 bases, with 8 bases left between them.

This clone appeared a few times. This chain connects TRBV29-1 to TRBJ2-1, with 9 positions matching TRBD2. Germline V gene sequence: CDR1 SQVTM, CDR2 ANQGSEA. The CDR3 totals 13 residues. Trimming cost V 8 bases and J 7 bases; bases outside gene matches: 9. CDR3 DNA sequence: TGCAGCTCAACCGGGACTAGCCTTAATGAGCAGTTCTTC. Translation gives CSSTGTSLNEQFF.

The V and J genes are TRBV11-3 and TRBJ1-2; 9 nucleotides match TRBD1. The CDR3 is 14 residues long. CDR1 is SGHNT, CDR2 YENEEA, per germline. V gave up 6 bases and J gave up 0 bases; unmatched junction bases: 2. The CDR3 nucleotides are TGTGCCAGCAGAGGGACAGGGTCTAACTATGGCTACACCTTC. Translation: CASRGTGSNYGYTF.

On this clone: Other DNA variants within this sample encode the same CDR3. The V and J genes are TRBV5-1 and TRBJ2-1; a possible D gene is TRBD2 (6 bases). The CDR3 runs 13 residues. Trimming removed 0 bases at V and 7 bases at J, with 8 bases between. Germline assignment: CDR1 SGHRS and CDR2 YFSETQ. The CDR3 DNA is TGCGCCAGCAGCTTGGGGGCGGGAAATGAGCAGTTCTTC. Its translation is CASSLGAGNEQFF. Filled out from reference TRBV5-1 and TRBJ2-1, the complete variable domain reads KAGVTQTPRYLIKTRGQQVTLSCSPISGHRSVSWYQQTPGQGLQFLFEYFSETQRNKGNFPGRFSGRQFSNSRSEMNVSTLELGDSALYLCASSLGAGNEQFFGPGTRLTVL.

J is TRBJ1-2 and V is TRBV9, with D perhaps matching TRBD1 (5 bases). The germline V gene encodes CDR1 SGDLS and CDR2 YYNGEE. Trimming took off 4 bases at V and 3 bases at J, with 10 bases between the two ends. The CDR3 is 13 amino acids. In nucleotides, the CDR3 is TGTGCCAGCAGCAAAGACAGCTACTATGGCTACACCTTC. This gives the protein CASSKDSYYGYTF.

The V and J genes are TRBV5-3 and TRBJ1-4; unclear D gene. TRBV5-3 is an ORF for which the function is uncertain. Trimming took 4 bases from V and 0 from J, leaving 10 bases between them. The CDR3 consists of 15 residues. Written as DNA, the CDR3 is TGTGCCAGAAGCCTCCGGGTCGCAACTAATGAAAAACTGTTTTTT. Its protein product is CARSLRVATNEKLFF.

This clone showed up just a few times. This chain joins TRBV5-1 and TRBJ2-4; tentative D call: TRBD2 (5 bases). Germline values: CDR1 SGHRS, CDR2 YFSETQ. Trimming removed 2 bases at V and 8 bases at J, with 17 bases between. This CDR3 contains 15 residues. The CDR3 sequence is CASSLAAVPADIQYF. The DNA of the CDR3 is TGCGCCAGCAGCTTAGCGGCGGTCCCCGCGGACATTCAGTACTTC.

This chain uses TRBV10-3 with TRBJ1-2; D is possibly TRBD1 (6 bases). V gave up 8 bases and J gave up 8 bases, with 21 bases separating them. Looked up from germline, CDR1 is ENHRY and CDR2 is SYGVKD. The CDR3 is made up of 14 amino acids. In DNA, the CDR3 is TGTGCCATCGCAGCAGGGGATCCTCAAAGGGGCTACACCTTC. Protein sequence: CAIAAGDPQRGYTF.

Points on this clone: The identical CDR3 is also encoded by other nucleotide sequences in the sample. The chain joins TRBV9 to TRBJ2-1, with a possible D match to TRBD2 (6 bases). This CDR3 is built from 15 residues. Looked up from germline, CDR1 is SGDLS and CDR2 is YYNGEE. The V end was cut by 0 bases, the J end by 2 bases, with 9 bases between. The CDR3 DNA reads as TGTGCCAGCAGCGTAGGAGGAGGGGCCTACAATGAGCAGTTCTTC. Protein product: CASSVGGGAYNEQFF.